Shown below are 8 T cell receptor beta chains from a single sample sequenced in a study of T-cell memory formation after mild COVID-19. TCRdb fed the 5' RACE reads into MiXCR, producing one record per CDR3 protein. The table lists 470,000 or so distinct CDR3 sequences, 20% of them singletons. The sample was PBMCs or a T cell subset sorted from them (not recorded which). The receptors derive from an adult woman who had mild COVID-19 (a few samples of this study predate the infection). Cell type and time point are not known.

CDR3 protein: CATSKTTGTGGRDTQYF. In nucleotides, the CDR3 is TGTGCCACCAGCAAAACAACCGGGACAGGGGGCAGAGATACGCAGTATTTT. The rearrangement uses TRBV15 and TRBJ2-3; TRBD1 aligns across 12 bases. The CDR3 has 17 amino acids. Unmatched junction bases numbered 10, after V lost 4 bases and J lost 5 bases. The germline CDR1 and CDR2 sequences are LNHNV and YYDKDF (reference sequence).

In the case of this clonotype: This clone may be a read error of a much larger clone one base away. The chain employs TRBV11-2 and TRBJ2-3; maybe TRBD2 (6 bases). V gave up 3 bases and J gave up 0 bases, with 7 bases separating them. Germline V gene lookup returns CDR1 SGHAT and CDR2 FQNNGV. This CDR3 region has 14 residues. Written as DNA, the CDR3 is TGTGCCAGCAGCTTCGGGACTAGCACAGATACGCAGTATTTT. Translating it yields CASSFGTSTDTQYF.

This chain uses TRBV2 with TRBJ2-7; D gene ambiguous. The V gene's germline CDR1 is SNHLY and CDR2 FYNNEI. Trimming removed 8 bases from V and 7 bases from J, with 15 bases in between. This CDR3 comprises 12 residues. This CDR3 reads CASGWGSIEQYF. CDR3 sequence (DNA): TGTGCCAGCGGATGGGGTTCAATAGAGCAGTACTTC.

The chain combines TRBV6-2 or TRBV6-3 with TRBJ2-7, with D hard to call. In germline, CDR1 is MNHEY, CDR2 SVGEGT. The V gene lost 7 bases and the J gene lost 3 bases, with 10 bases spanning the gap. The CDR3 runs to 12 residues. In DNA, the CDR3 is TGTGCCAGCACCTCCACCCTCTACGAGCAGTACTTC. It encodes CASTSTLYEQYF.

The genes are TRBV7-3 and TRBJ2-7, with D maybe TRBD2 (7 bases). Germline V gene sequence: CDR1 SGHTA, CDR2 FQGTGA. V shed 5 bases and J shed 4 bases, with 18 bases lying between them. The CDR3 loop spans 15 amino acids. Written as DNA, the CDR3 is TGTGCCAGCAGCCCCTCGGAGGGGGACTATTACGAGCAGTACTTC. Protein sequence: CASSPSEGDYYEQYF. The full variable domain, rest sourced from reference TRBV7-3 and TRBJ2-7, is GAGVSQTPSNKVTEKGKYVELRCDPISGHTALYWYRQSLGQGPEFLIYFQGTGAADDSGLPNDRFFAVRPEGSVSTLKIQRTERGDSAVYLCASSPSEGDYYEQYFGPGTRLTVT.

This chain uses TRBV28 with TRBJ1-1, with TRBD1 as a possible D gene (6 bases). This CDR3 contains 14 residues. Germline assignment: CDR1 MDHEN and CDR2 SYDVKM. Trimming shortened V by 1 base and J by 7 bases, and 13 bases separated the two germline ends. The CDR3 loop reads CASSLSPTGREAFF. The DNA of the CDR3 is TGTGCCAGCAGTTTATCCCCGACAGGTCGTGAAGCTTTCTTT.

This clonotype was observed once. The chain uses TRBV20-1 and TRBJ2-3, with TRBD2 matching over 11 bases. The trim removed 6 bases at V and 6 bases at J, leaving 8 bases unmatched. CDR1 is DFQATT and CDR2 is SNEGSKA in the germline V gene (reference sequence). This CDR3 spans 14 amino acids. The CDR3 coding sequence is TGCAGTGCCACACTAGCGGGAGTAGGGGATACGCAGTATTTT. This encodes CSATLAGVGDTQYF.

Ten or more counts support this clonotype. This chain connects TRBV12-3 or TRBV12-4 to TRBJ2-2; D is perhaps TRBD1 (7 bases). The V and J ends lost 5 bases and 6 bases respectively, with 19 bases between them. There are 16 residues in the CDR3. The CDR3 sequence is CASSPRDSAKAGELFF. The DNA for the CDR3 is TGTGCCAGCAGTCCGCGGGACAGCGCCAAGGCCGGGGAGCTGTTTTTT.